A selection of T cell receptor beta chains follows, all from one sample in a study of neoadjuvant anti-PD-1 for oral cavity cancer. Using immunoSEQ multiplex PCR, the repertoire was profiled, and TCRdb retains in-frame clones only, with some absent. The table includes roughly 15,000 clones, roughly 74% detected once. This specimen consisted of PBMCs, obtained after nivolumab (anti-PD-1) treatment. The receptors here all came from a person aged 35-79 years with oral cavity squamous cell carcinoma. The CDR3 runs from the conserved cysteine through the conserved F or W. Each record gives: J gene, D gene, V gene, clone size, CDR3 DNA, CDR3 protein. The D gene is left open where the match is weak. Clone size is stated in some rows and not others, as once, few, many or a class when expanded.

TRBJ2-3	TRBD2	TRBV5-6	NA	TGTGCCAGCAGCTTGTCCGGGACTAGCGGGAGGAATACGCAGTATTTT	CASSLSGTSGRNTQYF
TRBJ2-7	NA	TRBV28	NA	TGTGCCAGCAGTTTTCTCAGGGGCCACGAGCAGTACTTC	CASSFLRGHEQYF
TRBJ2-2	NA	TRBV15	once	TGTGCCACCAGCAGTCAAAGAACCGGGGAGCTGTTTTTT	CATSSQRTGELFF
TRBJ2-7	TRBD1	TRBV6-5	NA	TGTGCCAGCAGTTCCCCGGGACAGGGGGCGCGGGAGCAGTACTTC	CASSSPGQGAREQYF
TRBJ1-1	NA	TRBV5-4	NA	TGTGCCAGCAACCTAGGGGCTATGAACACTGAAGCTTTCTTT	CASNLGAMNTEAFF
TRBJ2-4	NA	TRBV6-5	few	TGTGCCAGCGCGAGGCAGGGAAGGAGGAATCAGTACTTC	CASARQGRRNQYF
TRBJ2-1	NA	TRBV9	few	TGTGCCAGGTCCCTGGGGAGGGGGGGCAGTGAGCAGTTCTTC	CARSLGRGGSEQFF
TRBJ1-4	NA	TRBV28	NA	TGTGCCAGCAGTGGGAACAGGGCGGGAGATGCCGAAAAACTGTTTTTT	CASSGNRAGDAEKLFF
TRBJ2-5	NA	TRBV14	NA	TGTGCCAGCAGCCAAGGGAATCGGGAGACCCAGTACTTC	CASSQGNRETQYF
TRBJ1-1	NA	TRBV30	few	TGTGCCTCAATGAACACTGAAGCTTTCTTT	CASMNTEAFF
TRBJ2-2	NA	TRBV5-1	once	TGCGCCAGCAGCTTGACAGGGAGCACCGGGGAGCTGTTTTTT	CASSLTGSTGELFF
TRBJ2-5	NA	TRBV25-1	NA	TGTGCCAGCAGTGACGGGCACAGTTTTTACCAAGAGACCCAGTACTTC	CASSDGHSFYQETQYF
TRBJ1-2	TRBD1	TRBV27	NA	TGTGCCAGCAGTTCGGGACAGGGGGCCTATGGCTACACCTTC	CASSSGQGAYGYTF
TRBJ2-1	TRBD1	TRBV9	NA	TGTGCCAGCAGCGTATCCTCGACAGGGGGCGATGAGCAGTTCTTC	CASSVSSTGGDEQFF
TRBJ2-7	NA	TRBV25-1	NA	TGTGCCAGCAGCCATTCGGGACAAATCCAATCCTACGAGCAGTACTTC	CASSHSGQIQSYEQYF
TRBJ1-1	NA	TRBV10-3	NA	TGTGCCATCAGTGAGTCTCCTTTACCGCGGAACACTGAAGCTTTCTTT	CAISESPLPRNTEAFF
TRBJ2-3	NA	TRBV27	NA	TGTGCCAGCACATGGGGAGTACTTGCAGATACGCAGTATTTT	CASTWGVLADTQYF
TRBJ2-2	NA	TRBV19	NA	TGTGCCAGTACCCCCTCCCGAGGGGGAGGTTTCACCGGGGAGCTGTTTTTT	CASTPSRGGGFTGELFF
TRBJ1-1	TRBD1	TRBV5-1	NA	TGCGCCAGCAGCTTACGACAGGGCGAGGGCACTGAAGCTTTCTTT	CASSLRQGEGTEAFF
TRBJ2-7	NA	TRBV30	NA	TGTGCCTGGGGTGACAGACCGACCTACGAGCAGTACTTC	CAWGDRPTYEQYF
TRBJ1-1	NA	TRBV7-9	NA	TGTGCCAGCAGCTTAGGAGAGGGAGGGACTGAAGCTTTCTTT	CASSLGEGGTEAFF
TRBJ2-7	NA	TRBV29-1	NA	TGCAGCGTTAGGGCAGGGGGGACCTACGAGCAGTACTTC	CSVRAGGTYEQYF
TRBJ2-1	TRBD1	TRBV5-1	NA	TGCGCCAGCTACACCCCGGACAGGAGGATCTACAATGAGCAGTTCTTC	CASYTPDRRIYNEQFF
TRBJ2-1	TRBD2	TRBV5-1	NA	TGCGCCAGCAGCGATAGCGGGGTTTCCTACAATGAGCAGTTCTTC	CASSDSGVSYNEQFF
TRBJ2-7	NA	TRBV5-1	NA	TGCGCCAGCAGCTTGGGTCACGAAGGCGAGCAGTACTTC	CASSLGHEGEQYF
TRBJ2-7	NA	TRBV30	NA	TGTGCCTGGAGTGTAAGAGGAGTCAACGAGCAGTACTTC	CAWSVRGVNEQYF
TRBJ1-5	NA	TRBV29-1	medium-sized	TGCAGCGTATCGACAGTTAGCAATCAGCCCCAGCATTTT	CSVSTVSNQPQHF
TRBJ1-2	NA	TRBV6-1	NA	TGTGCCAGCAGTGAACCAGTCCGTCTGGACTATGGCTACACCTTC	CASSEPVRLDYGYTF